This T cell receptor (beta chain) was retrieved from a study of T cell changes during pregnancy in multiple sclerosis. Data came from immunoSEQ multiplex PCR; TCRdb stores just in-frame clones and leaves some out. The sample holds roughly 24,000 clones, around 87% seen once. The junction had 9 bases not matched to a gene; V was cut back by 7 bases and J by 9 bases. The germline CDR1 and CDR2 sequences are SNHLY and FYNNEI. The CDR3 runs to 14 residues. The receptor comes from a female donor in good health, enrolled as a control in a pregnancy study. The sequences come from CD4+ T cells from peripheral blood mononuclear cells, collected in the second trimester of pregnancy. This chain connects TRBV2 to TRBJ2-1, with 10 bases aligning to TRBD1. CDR3: CASKPGDRGSEQFF. For the CDR3, the DNA is TGTGCCAGCAAACCGGGGGACAGGGGAAGTGAGCAGTTCTTC.